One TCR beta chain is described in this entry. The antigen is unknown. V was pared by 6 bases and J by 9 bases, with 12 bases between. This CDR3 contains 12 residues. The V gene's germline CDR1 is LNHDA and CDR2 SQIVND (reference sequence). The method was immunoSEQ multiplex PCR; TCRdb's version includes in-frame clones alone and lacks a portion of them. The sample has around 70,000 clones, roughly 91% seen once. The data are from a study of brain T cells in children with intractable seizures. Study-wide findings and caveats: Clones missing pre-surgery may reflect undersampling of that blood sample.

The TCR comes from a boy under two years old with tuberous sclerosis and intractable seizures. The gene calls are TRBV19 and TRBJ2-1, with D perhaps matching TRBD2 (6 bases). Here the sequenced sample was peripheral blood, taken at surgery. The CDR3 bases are TGTGCCAGTAGCAATAGGGGACTTGAGCAGTTCTTC. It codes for CASSNRGLEQFF.